This T cell receptor beta chain was identified in a study of cytomegalovirus exposure and HLA in healthy donors. The ends lost 6 bases at V and 2 bases at J; junction bases unmatched: 8. The CDR3 contains 15 residues. Looked up from germline, CDR1 is MNHEY and CDR2 is SMNVEV (reference sequence). A multiplex PCR was run with 60 Vbeta primers and 13 Jbeta primers. Using immunoSEQ multiplex PCR, the repertoire was profiled, and TCRdb retains in-frame clones only, with some absent. Counted here are fewer than 250,000 clones, about 85% occurring once; the ten biggest clones make up roughly 1.5%. The chain recombines TRBV27 with TRBJ2-3; 7 bases map to TRBD1. The material sequenced was PBMCs. This TCR was recovered from a woman aged 45-65 years in good health and CMV-seronegative. The CDR3 DNA is TGTGCCAGCAGCCCACAGGGGCGTCCCACAGATACGCAGTATTTT. The encoded protein is CASSPQGRPTDTQYF.